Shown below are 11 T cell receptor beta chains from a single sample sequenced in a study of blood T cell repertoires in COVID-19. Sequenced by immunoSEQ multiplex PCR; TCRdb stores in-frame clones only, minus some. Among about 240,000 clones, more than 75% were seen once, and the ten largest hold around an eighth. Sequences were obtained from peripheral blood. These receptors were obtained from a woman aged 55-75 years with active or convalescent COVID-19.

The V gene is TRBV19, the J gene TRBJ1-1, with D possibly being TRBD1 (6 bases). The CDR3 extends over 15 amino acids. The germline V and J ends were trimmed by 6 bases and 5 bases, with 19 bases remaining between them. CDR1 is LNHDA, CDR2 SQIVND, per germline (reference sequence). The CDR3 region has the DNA TGTGCCAGTAGCCTGGGGGTGGGGAGGGGGACTGAAGCTTTCTTT. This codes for CASSLGVGRGTEAFF.

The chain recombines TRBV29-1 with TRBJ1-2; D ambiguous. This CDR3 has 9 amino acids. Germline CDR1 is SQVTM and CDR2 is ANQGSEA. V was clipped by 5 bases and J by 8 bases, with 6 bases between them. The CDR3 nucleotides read TGCAGCGTTAGAGAGGGCTACACCTTC. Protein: CSVREGYTF.

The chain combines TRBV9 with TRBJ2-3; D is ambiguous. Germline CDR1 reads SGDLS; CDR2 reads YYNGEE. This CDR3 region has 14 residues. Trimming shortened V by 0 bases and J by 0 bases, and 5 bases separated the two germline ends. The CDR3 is CASSVETSTDTQYF. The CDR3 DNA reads TGTGCCAGCAGCGTAGAGACAAGCACAGATACGCAGTATTTT.

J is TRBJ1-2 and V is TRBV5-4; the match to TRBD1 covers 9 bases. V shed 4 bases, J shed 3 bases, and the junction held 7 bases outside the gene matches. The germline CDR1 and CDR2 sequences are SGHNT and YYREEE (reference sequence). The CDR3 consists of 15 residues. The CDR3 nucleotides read TGTGCCAGCAGCATAGACAGGGGGGTCTACTATGGCTACACCTTC. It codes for CASSIDRGVYYGYTF.

CDR3 residues: CASSLGSGGRQETQYF. The CDR3 region has the DNA TGTGCCAGCAGCTTAGGGTCAGGGGGCCGGCAAGAGACCCAGTACTTC. The chain recombines TRBV7-6 with TRBJ2-5; the match to TRBD1 covers 8 bases. The germline gives CDR1 SGHVS, CDR2 FNYEAQ. The junction had 6 bases not matched to a gene; V was cut back by 1 base and J by 2 bases. This CDR3 has 16 residues.

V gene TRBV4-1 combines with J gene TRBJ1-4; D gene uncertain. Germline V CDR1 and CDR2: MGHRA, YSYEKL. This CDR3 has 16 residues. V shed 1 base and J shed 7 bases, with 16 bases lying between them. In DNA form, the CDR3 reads TGCGCCAGCAGCCAAGGCCCCCCGCAGGAGGGTGAAAAACTGTTTTTT. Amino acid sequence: CASSQGPPQEGEKLFF.

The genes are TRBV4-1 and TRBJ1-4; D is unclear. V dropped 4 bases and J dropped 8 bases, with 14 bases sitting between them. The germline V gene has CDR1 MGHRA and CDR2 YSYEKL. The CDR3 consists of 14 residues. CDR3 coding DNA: TGCGCCAGCAGCCTCCGCACGAGGTCCGAAAAACTGTTTTTT. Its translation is CASSLRTRSEKLFF.

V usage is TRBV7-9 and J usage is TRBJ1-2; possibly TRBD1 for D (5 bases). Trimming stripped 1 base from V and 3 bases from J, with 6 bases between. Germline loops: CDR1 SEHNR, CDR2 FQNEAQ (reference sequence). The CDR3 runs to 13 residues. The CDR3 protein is CASSLEGYYGYTF. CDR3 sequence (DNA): TGTGCCAGCAGCTTAGAGGGGTACTATGGCTACACCTTC.

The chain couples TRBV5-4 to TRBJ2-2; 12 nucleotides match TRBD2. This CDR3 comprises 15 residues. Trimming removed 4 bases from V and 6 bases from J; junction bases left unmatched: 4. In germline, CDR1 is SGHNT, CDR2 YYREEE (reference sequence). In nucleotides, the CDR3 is TGTGCCAGCAGCCCCGGGACTAGCGGGCCCGGGGAGCTGTTTTTT. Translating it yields CASSPGTSGPGELFF.

CDR3 DNA: TGTGCCAGCAGCTTTCCAAAAGGGGACACTGAAGCTTTCTTT. Translation: CASSFPKGDTEAFF. V is TRBV5-4 and J is TRBJ1-1; possibly TRBD1 for D (5 bases). In germline, CDR1 is SGHNT, CDR2 YYREEE (reference sequence). CDR3 size: 14 residues. V was shortened by 2 bases and J by 3 bases, with 11 bases between the two germline ends.

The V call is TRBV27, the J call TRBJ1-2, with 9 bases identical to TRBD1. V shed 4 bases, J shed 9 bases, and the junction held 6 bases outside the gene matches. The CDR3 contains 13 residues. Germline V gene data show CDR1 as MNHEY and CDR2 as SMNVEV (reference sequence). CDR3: CASSSNRGRRYTF. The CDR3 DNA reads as TGTGCCAGCAGTTCTAACAGGGGGCGCCGCTACACCTTC.